This T cell receptor (beta chain) originates from a study of control samples from healthy donors and cancer patients. The CDR3 runs to 15 residues. CDR1 is SGHVS, CDR2 FQNEAQ, per germline. Losses at the gene ends were 3 bases for V and 5 bases for J; bases not matched to a gene: 7. This clone was detected only a few times. Method: immunoSEQ multiplex PCR; TCRdb's copy keeps in-frame clones and lacks some. This table has more than 95,000 clones, 88% appearing once. The specimen was blood. The TCR was taken from a woman aged 70-85 years in good health. This chain links TRBV7-8 with TRBJ1-3, with TRBD1 matching over 7 bases. CDR3 in amino acids: CASSFRDSPRNTIYF. The CDR3 DNA sequence: TGTGCCAGCAGCTTCCGGGACAGCCCCCGAAACACCATATATTTT.